This T cell receptor beta chain was documented in a study of cytomegalovirus exposure and HLA in healthy donors. Study-wide findings and caveats: The tendency of first-cohort TCR clusters to co-occur in the roughly 120 validation repertoires was identified by a subsequent analysis. The listing of 150 to 200 TCR beta chains classed them as cytomegalovirus-associated.

The sample holds a few counts of this clone. Its specificity is not known. CDR1 and CDR2 (germline): MNHEY, SMNVEV (reference sequence). CDR3 length equals 13 residues. The ends were cut back, 2 bases at V and 3 bases at J, with 7 bases in the middle. Produced via immunoSEQ multiplex PCR; TCRdb's table is partial and in-frame only. The sample contains over 200,000 clones, 83% of which appear only once. The sequenced sample consisted of PBMCs. The chain carries TRBV27 and TRBJ1-2, with D hard to call. The receptor comes from a woman aged 18-29 years in good health and CMV-seronegative. The CDR3 loop reads CASSLAEDYGYTF. CDR3 DNA: TGTGCCAGCAGTTTAGCGGAAGACTATGGCTACACCTTC.